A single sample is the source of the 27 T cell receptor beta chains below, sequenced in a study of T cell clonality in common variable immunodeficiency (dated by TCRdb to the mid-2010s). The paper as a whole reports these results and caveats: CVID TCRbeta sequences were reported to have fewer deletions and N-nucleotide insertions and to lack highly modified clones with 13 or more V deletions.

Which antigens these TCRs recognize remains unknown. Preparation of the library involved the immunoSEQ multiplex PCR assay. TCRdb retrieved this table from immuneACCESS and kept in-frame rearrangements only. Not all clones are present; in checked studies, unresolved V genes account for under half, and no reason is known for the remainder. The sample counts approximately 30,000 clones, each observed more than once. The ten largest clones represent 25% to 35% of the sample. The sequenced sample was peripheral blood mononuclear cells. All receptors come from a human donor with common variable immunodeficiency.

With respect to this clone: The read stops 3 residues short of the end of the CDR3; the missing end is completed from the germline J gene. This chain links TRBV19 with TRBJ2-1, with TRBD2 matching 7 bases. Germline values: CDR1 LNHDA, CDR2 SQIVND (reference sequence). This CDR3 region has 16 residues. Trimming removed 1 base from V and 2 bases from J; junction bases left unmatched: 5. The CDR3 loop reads CASSIVGGGPYNEQFF. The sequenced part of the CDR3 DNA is TGTGCCAGTAGTATAGTTGGCGGGGGACCCTACAATGAG.

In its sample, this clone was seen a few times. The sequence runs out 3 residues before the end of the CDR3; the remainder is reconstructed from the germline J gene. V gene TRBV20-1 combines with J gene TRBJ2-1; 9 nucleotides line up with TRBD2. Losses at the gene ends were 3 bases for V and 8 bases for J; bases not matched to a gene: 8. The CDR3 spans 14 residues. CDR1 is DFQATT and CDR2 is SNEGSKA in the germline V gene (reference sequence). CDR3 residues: CSASSASGADEQFF. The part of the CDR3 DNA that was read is TGCAGTGCTAGTTCTGCTAGCGGGGCCGATGAG.

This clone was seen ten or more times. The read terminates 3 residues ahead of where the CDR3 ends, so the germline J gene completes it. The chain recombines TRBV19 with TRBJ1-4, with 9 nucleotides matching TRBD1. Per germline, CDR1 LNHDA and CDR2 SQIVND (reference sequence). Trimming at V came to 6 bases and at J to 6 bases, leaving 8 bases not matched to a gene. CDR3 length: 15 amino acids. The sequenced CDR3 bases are TGTGCCAGTAGGGTGACAGGGGGGACGGATGAAAAA. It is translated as CASRVTGGTDEK. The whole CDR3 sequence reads CASRVTGGTDEKLFF. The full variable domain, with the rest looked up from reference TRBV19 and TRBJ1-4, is DGGITQSPKYLFRKEGQNVTLSCEQNLNHDAMYWYRQDPGQGLRLIYYSQIVNDFQKGDIAEGYSVSREKKESFPLTVTSAQKNPTAFYLCASRVTGGTDEKLFFGSGTQLSVL.

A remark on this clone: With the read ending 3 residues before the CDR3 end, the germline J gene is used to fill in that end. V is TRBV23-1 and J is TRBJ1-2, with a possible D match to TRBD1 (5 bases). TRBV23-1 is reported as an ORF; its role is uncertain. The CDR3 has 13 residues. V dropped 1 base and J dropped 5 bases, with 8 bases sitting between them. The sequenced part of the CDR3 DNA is TGCGCCAGCAGTCAATGGACAACATATGGC. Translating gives CASSQWTTYG. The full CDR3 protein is CASSQWTTYGYTF.

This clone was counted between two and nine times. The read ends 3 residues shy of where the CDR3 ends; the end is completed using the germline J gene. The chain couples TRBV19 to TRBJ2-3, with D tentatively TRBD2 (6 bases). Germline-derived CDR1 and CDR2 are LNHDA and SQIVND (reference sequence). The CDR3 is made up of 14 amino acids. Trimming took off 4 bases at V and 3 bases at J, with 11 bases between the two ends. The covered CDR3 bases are TGTGCCAGTAGTAGTGGGCTAGCGACAGATACG. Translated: CASSSGLATDT. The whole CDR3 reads CASSSGLATDTQYF.

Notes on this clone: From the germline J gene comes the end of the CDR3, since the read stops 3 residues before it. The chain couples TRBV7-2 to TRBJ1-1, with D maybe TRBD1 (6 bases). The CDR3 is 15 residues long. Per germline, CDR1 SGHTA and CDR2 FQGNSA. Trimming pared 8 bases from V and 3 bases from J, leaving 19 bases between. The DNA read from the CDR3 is TGTGCCAGCCGCCCGAGGGGGGGGGTTGACACTGAA. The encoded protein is CASRPRGGVDTE. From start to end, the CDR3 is CASRPRGGVDTEAFF.

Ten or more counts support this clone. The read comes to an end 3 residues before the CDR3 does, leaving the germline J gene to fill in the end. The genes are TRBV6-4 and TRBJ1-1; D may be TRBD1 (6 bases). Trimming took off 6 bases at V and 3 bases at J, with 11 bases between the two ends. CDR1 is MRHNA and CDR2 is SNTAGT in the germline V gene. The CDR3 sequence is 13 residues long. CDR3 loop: CASRRTDYTEAFF. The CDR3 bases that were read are TGTGCCAGCAGGAGGACAGACTACACTGAA.

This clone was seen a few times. The chain's CDR3 is CAWSVTGLPYYGYTF. The part of the CDR3 DNA that was read is TGTGCCTGGAGTGTCACAGGGCTACCTTACTATGGC. The gene calls are TRBV30 and TRBJ1-2, with D maybe TRBD1 (6 bases). The sequence runs out 3 residues before the end of the CDR3; the remainder is reconstructed from the germline J gene. The V and J ends lost 0 bases and 3 bases respectively, with 14 bases between them. The CDR3 totals 15 residues. From germline, CDR1 is GTSNPN and CDR2 SVGIG (reference sequence).

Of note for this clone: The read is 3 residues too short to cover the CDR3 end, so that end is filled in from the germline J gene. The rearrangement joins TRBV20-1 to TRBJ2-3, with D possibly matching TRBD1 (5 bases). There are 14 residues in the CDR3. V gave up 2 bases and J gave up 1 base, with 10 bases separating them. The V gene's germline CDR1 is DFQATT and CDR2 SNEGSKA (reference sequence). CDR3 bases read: TGCAGTGCTAGAAATAGCAGGGGCACAGATACG. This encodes CSARNSRGTDT. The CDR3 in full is CSARNSRGTDTQYF.

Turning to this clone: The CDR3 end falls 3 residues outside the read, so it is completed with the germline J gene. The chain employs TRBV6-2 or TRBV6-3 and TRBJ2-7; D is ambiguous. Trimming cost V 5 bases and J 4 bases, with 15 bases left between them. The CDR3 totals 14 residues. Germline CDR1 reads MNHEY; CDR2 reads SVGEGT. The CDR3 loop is CASSLTMTSYEQYF. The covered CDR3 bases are TGTGCCAGCAGTCTGACAATGACGTCATACGAG.

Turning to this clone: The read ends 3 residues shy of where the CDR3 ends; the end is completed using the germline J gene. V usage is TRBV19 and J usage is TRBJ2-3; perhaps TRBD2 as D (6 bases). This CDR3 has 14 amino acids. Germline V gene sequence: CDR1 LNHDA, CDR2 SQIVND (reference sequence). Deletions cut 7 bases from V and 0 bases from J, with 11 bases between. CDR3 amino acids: CASTSSVSTDTQYF. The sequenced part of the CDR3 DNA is TGTGCCAGTACCTCTAGCGTTAGCACAGATACG.

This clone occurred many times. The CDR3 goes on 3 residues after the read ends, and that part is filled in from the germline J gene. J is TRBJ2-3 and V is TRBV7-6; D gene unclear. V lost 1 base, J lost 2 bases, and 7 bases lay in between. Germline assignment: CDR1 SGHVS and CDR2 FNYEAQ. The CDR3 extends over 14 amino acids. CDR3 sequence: CASSLVQNTDTQYF. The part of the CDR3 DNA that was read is TGTGCCAGCAGCTTAGTGCAGAACACAGATACG.

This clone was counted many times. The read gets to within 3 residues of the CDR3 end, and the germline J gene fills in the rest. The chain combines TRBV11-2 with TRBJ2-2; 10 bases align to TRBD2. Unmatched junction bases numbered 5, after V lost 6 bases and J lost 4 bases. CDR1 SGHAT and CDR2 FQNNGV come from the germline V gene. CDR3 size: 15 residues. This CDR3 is CASSSSGGVTGELFF. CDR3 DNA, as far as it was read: TGTGCCAGCAGTTCTAGCGGGGGAGTCACCGGGGAG.

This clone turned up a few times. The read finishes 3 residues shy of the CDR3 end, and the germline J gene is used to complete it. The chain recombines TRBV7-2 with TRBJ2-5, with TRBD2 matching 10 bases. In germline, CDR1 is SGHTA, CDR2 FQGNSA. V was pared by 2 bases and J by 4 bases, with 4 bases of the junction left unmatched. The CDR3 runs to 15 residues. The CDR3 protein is CASSLLSGGVETQYF. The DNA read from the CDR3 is TGTGCCAGCAGCTTATTAAGCGGGGGGGTAGAGACC.

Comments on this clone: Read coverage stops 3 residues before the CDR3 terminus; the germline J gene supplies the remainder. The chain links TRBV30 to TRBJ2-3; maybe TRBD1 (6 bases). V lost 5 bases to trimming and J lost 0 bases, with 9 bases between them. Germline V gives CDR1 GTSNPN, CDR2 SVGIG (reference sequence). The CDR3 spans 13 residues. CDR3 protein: CAWSGASTDTQYF. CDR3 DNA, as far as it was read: TGTGCCTGGTCAGGGGCTAGCACAGATACG.

CDR3 DNA, as far as it was read: TGTGCCAGCAGCTTTGCGAACCTCCAAGAGACC. Its translation is CASSFANLQET. In full, the CDR3 reads CASSFANLQETQYF. V is TRBV7-9 and J is TRBJ2-5, with D uncertain. The DNA ends 3 residues before the CDR3 does, and the rest of the CDR3 is filled in from the germline J gene. Deletions cut 3 bases from V and 1 base from J, with 9 bases between. The germline CDR1 and CDR2 sequences are SEHNR and FQNEAQ (reference sequence). This CDR3 comprises 14 residues.

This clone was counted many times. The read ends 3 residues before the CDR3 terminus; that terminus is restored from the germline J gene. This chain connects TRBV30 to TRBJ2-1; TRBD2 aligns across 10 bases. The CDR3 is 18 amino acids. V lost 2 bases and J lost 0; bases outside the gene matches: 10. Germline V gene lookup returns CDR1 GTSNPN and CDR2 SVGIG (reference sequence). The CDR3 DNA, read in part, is TGTGCCTGGAGTTCTAGGCTAGCGGGGGCCTACTCCTACAATGAG. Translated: CAWSSRLAGAYSYNE. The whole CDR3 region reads CAWSSRLAGAYSYNEQFF.

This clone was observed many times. CDR3 bases read: TGTGCCAGCAGCCAAATCTCCGGCTACGAG. This encodes CASSQISGYE. The complete CDR3 protein is CASSQISGYEQYF. This chain links TRBV14 with TRBJ2-7; unclear D gene. The CDR3 goes on 3 residues after the read ends, and that part is filled in from the germline J gene. CDR1 is SGHDN and CDR2 is FVKESK in the germline V gene. Trimming stripped 2 bases from V and 3 bases from J, with 8 bases between. This CDR3 contains 13 residues.

The part of the CDR3 DNA that was read is TGTGCCAGCAGTGACAGAGACTCTGGAAACACC. Translating gives CASSDRDSGNT. The CDR3 as a whole reads CASSDRDSGNTIYF. The genes are TRBV6-1 and TRBJ1-3; no clear D. The DNA ends 3 residues before the CDR3 does, and the rest of the CDR3 is filled in from the germline J gene. The CDR3 is 14 amino acids. CDR1 MNHNS and CDR2 SASEGT come from the germline V gene. Trimming removed 3 bases from V and 0 bases from J, with 6 bases in between.

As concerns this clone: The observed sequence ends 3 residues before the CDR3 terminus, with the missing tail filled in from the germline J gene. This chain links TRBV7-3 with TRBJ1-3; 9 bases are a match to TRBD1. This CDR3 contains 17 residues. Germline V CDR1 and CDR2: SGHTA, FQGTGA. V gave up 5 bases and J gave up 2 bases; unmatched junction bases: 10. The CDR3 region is CASSPTGTGTPGNTIYF. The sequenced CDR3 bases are TGTGCCAGCAGCCCAACCGGGACAGGGACCCCTGGAAACACC.

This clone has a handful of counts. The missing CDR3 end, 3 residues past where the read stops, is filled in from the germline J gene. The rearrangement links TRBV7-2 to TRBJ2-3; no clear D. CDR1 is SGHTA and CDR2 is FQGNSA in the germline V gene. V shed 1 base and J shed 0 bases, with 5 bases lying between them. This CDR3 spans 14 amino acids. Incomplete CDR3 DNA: TGTGCCAGCAGCTTAGATCCTAGCACAGATACG. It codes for CASSLDPSTDT. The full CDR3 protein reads CASSLDPSTDTQYF.

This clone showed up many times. CDR3 sequence: CASSPESLAGGREQFF. The part of the CDR3 DNA that was read is TGTGCCAGCAGTCCCGAGTCGCTAGCGGGGGGGCGTGAG. The genes are TRBV2 and TRBJ2-1; TRBD2 matches 12 bases. The read terminates 3 residues before the CDR3 end, so the remaining end is supplied by the germline J gene. The CDR3 length is 16 residues. The junction had 11 bases not matched to a gene; V was cut back by 5 bases and J by 9 bases. Germline CDR1 SNHLY, CDR2 FYNNEI. The full variable domain, completed using reference TRBV2 and TRBJ2-1, is EPEVTQTPSHQVTQMGQEVILRCVPISNHLYFYWYRQILGQKVEFLVSFYNNEISEKSEIFDDQFSVERPDGSNFTLKIRSTKLEDSAMYFCASSPESLAGGREQFFGPGTRLTVL.

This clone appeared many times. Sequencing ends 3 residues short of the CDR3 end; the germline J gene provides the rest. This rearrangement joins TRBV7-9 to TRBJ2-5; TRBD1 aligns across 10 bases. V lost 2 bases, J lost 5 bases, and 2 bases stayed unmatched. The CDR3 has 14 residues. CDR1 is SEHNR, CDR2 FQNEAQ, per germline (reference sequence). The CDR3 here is CASSLRGQGETQYF. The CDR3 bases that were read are TGTGCCAGCAGCTTACGGGGACAGGGGGAGACC.

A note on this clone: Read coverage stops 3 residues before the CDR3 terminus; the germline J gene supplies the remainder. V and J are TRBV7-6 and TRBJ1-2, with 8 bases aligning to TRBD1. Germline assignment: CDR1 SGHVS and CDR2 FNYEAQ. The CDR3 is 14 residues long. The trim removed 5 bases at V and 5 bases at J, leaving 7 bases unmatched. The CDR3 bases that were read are TGTGCCAGCAGCATGGACAGGGTCGGGTATGGC. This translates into CASSMDRVGYG. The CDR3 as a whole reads CASSMDRVGYGYTF.

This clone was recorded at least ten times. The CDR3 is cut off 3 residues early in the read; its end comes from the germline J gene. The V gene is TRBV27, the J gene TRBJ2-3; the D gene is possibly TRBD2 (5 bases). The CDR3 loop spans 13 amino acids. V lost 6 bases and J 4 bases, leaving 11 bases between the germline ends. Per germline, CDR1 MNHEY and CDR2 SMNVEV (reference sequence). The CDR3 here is CASRYAGPDTQYF. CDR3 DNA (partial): TGTGCCAGCAGATACGCGGGCCCAGATACG.

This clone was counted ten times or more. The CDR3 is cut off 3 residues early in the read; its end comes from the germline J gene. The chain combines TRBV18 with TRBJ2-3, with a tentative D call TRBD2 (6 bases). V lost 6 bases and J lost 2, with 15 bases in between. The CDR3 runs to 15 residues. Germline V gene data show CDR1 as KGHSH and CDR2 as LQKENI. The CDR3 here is CASSQDYANTDTQYF. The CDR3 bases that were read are TGTGCCAGCTCGCAGGACTATGCTAACACAGATACG. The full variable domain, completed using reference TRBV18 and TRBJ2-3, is NAGVMQNPRHLVRRRGQEARLRCSPMKGHSHVYWYRQLPEEGLKFMVYLQKENIIDESGMPKERFSAEFPKEGPSILRIQQVVRGDSAAYFCASSQDYANTDTQYFGPGTRLTVL.

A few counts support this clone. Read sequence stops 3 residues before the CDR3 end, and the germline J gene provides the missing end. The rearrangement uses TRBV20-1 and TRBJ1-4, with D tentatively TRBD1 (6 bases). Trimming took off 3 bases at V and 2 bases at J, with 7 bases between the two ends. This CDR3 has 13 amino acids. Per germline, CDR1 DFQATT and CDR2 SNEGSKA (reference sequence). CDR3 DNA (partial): TGCAGTGCTAGCAGGGGCACTAATGAAAAA. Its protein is CSASRGTNEK. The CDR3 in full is CSASRGTNEKLFF.